This TCR beta chain was sequenced for a study of CD4 T cells in relation to SARS-CoV-2 and coronaviruses. About this clone itself: Its cognate antigen is unknown.

Profiling relied on immunoSEQ multiplex PCR, and the TCRdb table lists in-frame clones only, not all of them. Among some 11,000 clones listed, around four fifths were seen once. Before the COVID-19 pandemic, during about 2011-2019, CD4+ T cells were taken from unexposed donors. Isolation of CD4+ T cells took place after about eleven days in culture. Cultures received half-medium IL-2 refreshes on days 3 and 7. The sample consisted of CD4+ T cells from PBMCs, cultured in vitro. The receptor was isolated from a human donor in good health.

In nucleotides, the CDR3 is TGTGCCAGTAGTATTAGAAGTAACAGGGTCAACACCGGGGAGCTGTTTTTT. Encoded protein: CASSIRSNRVNTGELFF. This chain links TRBV19 with TRBJ2-2, with D possibly being TRBD1 (6 bases). Deletions cut 3 bases from V and 2 bases from J, with 16 bases between. The germline gives CDR1 LNHDA, CDR2 SQIVND (reference sequence). This CDR3 is built from 17 residues.